This entry lists 15 T cell receptor beta chains sequenced from one sample in a study of blood T cell repertoires in COVID-19. Sequenced by immunoSEQ multiplex PCR; TCRdb stores in-frame clones only, minus some. This table has 250,000 to 300,000 clones, about four fifths appearing once. Sequenced material: peripheral blood. The receptors derive from an elderly man with acute or convalescent COVID-19.

The chain couples TRBV5-1 to TRBJ1-4; 7 nucleotides match TRBD1. Per germline, CDR1 SGHRS and CDR2 YFSETQ. This CDR3 is built from 14 residues. Losses at the gene ends were 4 bases for V and 7 bases for J; bases not matched to a gene: 7. CDR3 sequence reads: CASSRTGDGEKLFF. In DNA form, the CDR3 reads TGCGCCAGCAGCCGGACAGGAGATGGTGAAAAACTGTTTTTT.

This sequence joins TRBV11-3 and TRBJ1-1; D is unresolved. V was pared by 0 bases and J by 7 bases, with 9 bases between. The CDR3 length is 13 residues. CDR1 SGHNT and CDR2 YENEEA come from the germline V gene. Here the CDR3 reads CASSLDNESEAFF. The CDR3 nucleotides read TGTGCCAGCAGCTTAGATAACGAGAGTGAAGCTTTCTTT. The full variable domain, its missing parts supplied by reference TRBV11-3 and TRBJ1-1, is EAGVVQSPRYKIIEKKQPVAFWCNPISGHNTLYWYLQNLGQGPELLIRYENEEAVDDSQLPKDRFSAERLKGVDSTLKIQPAELGDSAVYLCASSLDNESEAFFGQGTRLTVV.

The chain combines TRBV19 with TRBJ1-6; D uncertain. This CDR3 spans 15 amino acids. CDR1 is LNHDA, CDR2 SQIVND, per germline (reference sequence). V gave up 7 bases and J gave up 0 bases, with 10 bases separating them. In nucleotides, the CDR3 is TGTGCCAGTAATGCCGGGAGCTCCTATAATTCACCCCTCCACTTT. Protein product: CASNAGSSYNSPLHF.

The V gene is TRBV24-1, the J gene TRBJ2-3; D unclear. The germline CDR1 and CDR2 sequences are KGHDR and SFDVKD. The CDR3 totals 15 residues. Trimming pared 2 bases from V and 5 bases from J, leaving 13 bases between. This CDR3 is CATSDSIDFKDTQYF. The CDR3, as DNA: TGTGCCACCAGTGATTCAATAGATTTTAAAGATACGCAGTATTTT.

A word on this clone: At one end the junction does not follow the germline gene, possibly because of a read error. V is TRBV20-1 and J is TRBJ2-2, with D maybe TRBD2 (7 bases). This CDR3 spans 16 amino acids. In germline, CDR1 is DFQATT, CDR2 SNEGSKA (reference sequence). The DNA of the CDR3 is TGCAGTGCTAGTCTTGCGGGGGCTTTGTCATCCGGTGAGCTGTTTTTT. Translated: CSASLAGALSSGELFF.

The chain carries TRBV5-4 and TRBJ1-2, with a possible D match to TRBD1 (5 bases). This CDR3 contains 14 residues. CDR1 SGHNT and CDR2 YYREEE come from the germline V gene (reference sequence). The ends were cut back, 4 bases at V and 4 bases at J, with 14 bases in the middle. CDR3 nucleotides: TGTGCCAGCAGCCCCATAGGGGCAAGCTATGGCTACACCTTC. It specifies CASSPIGASYGYTF.

The rearrangement joins TRBV3-1 (or the pseudogene TRBV3-2) to TRBJ1-1; D uncertain. V shed 8 bases and J shed 0 bases, with 13 bases lying between them. Germline CDR1 LGHDT, CDR2 YNNKEL (reference sequence). This CDR3 is built from 14 residues. The DNA for the CDR3 is TGTGCCAGCGGAGGGAAGGCTCTGAACACTGAAGCTTTCTTT. Its translation: CASGGKALNTEAFF.

The rearrangement uses TRBV9 and TRBJ1-1; D is possibly TRBD1 (5 bases). There are 15 residues in the CDR3. Trimming took 4 bases from V and 3 from J, leaving 16 bases between them. The germline CDR1 and CDR2 sequences are SGDLS and YYNGEE. This CDR3 is CASSPQPQGYTEAFF. The CDR3 DNA reads as TGTGCCAGCAGCCCGCAACCCCAGGGATACACTGAAGCTTTCTTT. Looking up the rest from reference TRBV9 and TRBJ1-1 gives the full variable domain: DSGVTQTPKHLITATGQRVTLRCSPRSGDLSVYWYQQSLDQGLQFLIQYYNGEERAKGNILERFSAQQFPDLHSELNLSSLELGDSALYFCASSPQPQGYTEAFFGQGTRLTVV.

The chain is built from TRBV3-1 (or the pseudogene TRBV3-2) and TRBJ2-1; TRBD2 might be the D (6 bases). V was clipped by 6 bases and J by 3 bases, with 15 bases between them. The CDR3 has 15 residues. Looked up from germline, CDR1 is LGHDT and CDR2 is YNNKEL (reference sequence). The CDR3, as DNA: TGTGCCAGCAGTCAAAGGGGACTGATCTACAATGAGCAGTTCTTC. Its protein product is CASSQRGLIYNEQFF.

The chain has TRBV28 and TRBJ2-5, with 9 bases lining up with TRBD2. This CDR3 spans 15 amino acids. The germline V gene has CDR1 MDHEN and CDR2 SYDVKM. V trimming: 3 bases; J trimming: 5 bases; junction bases outside the gene matches: 7. The CDR3 DNA follows: TGTGCCAGCAGTTTCCTCCTAGCGGGAACGGAGACCCAGTACTTC. Its protein product is CASSFLLAGTETQYF.

The CDR3 here is CASSRDRDNQPQHF. CDR3 DNA sequence: TGTGCCAGCAGCCGAGACAGGGATAATCAGCCCCAGCATTTT. The V gene is TRBV5-6, the J gene TRBJ1-5, with 7 bases fitting TRBD1. The germline V gene encodes CDR1 SGHDT and CDR2 YYEEEE. CDR3 length: 14 residues. Germline trimming cut 4 bases from V and 4 bases from J; bases unmatched to any gene: 5.

V gene TRBV2 combines with J gene TRBJ2-2; D call uncertain. Germline CDR1 SNHLY, CDR2 FYNNEI. The CDR3 contains 13 residues. V dropped 4 bases and J dropped 1 base, with 4 bases sitting between them. The CDR3 DNA follows: TGTGCCAGCAGTGTTCTGAACACCGGGGAGCTGTTTTTT. This gives the protein CASSVLNTGELFF.

The chain employs TRBV29-1 and TRBJ2-5; D uncertain. CDR1 and CDR2 from the germline V gene are SQVTM and ANQGSEA. There are 12 residues in the CDR3. V lost 6 bases to trimming and J lost 0 bases, with 8 bases between them. The DNA of the CDR3 is TGCAGCGTCTTGCAGGACCAAGAGACCCAGTACTTC. It is translated as CSVLQDQETQYF.

This chain joins TRBV12-3 or TRBV12-4 and TRBJ1-2, with no clear D. The CDR3 has 12 amino acids. V lost 4 bases and J 1 base, leaving 4 bases between the germline ends. For the CDR3, the DNA is TGTGCCAGCAGTTATATTAACTATGGCTACACCTTC. It is translated as CASSYINYGYTF.

The V and J genes are TRBV2 and TRBJ2-3, with D perhaps matching TRBD2 (6 bases). This CDR3 is built from 13 residues. CDR1 is SNHLY, CDR2 FYNNEI, per germline. Deletions cut 3 bases from V and 6 bases from J, with 10 bases between. CDR3 in amino acids: CASSDRGIDTQYF. The CDR3 nucleotides read TGTGCCAGCAGTGACCGCGGGATTGATACGCAGTATTTT.